This T cell receptor (beta chain) came from a study of identical twins. TCRdb processed the 5' RACE reads anew with MiXCR; each CDR3 protein has one entry. The table has around 250,000 distinct CDR3 sequences, roughly 13% seen once. The CDR3 totals 21 residues. CDR1 is MGHRA, CDR2 YSYEKL, per germline. With V trimmed by 0 bases and J by 0 bases, 12 bases remained unmatched. The donors were all healthy and Caucasian. In its sample, this clonotype was seen a few times. The target antigen is unknown. Study-wide results and limits: Abundant beta clonotypes from cord blood bore fewer insertions; memory repertoires lacked this pattern. Out-of-frame sharing of TCR alpha in monozygotic twins was underestimated by models.

In addition, the sample was reused for a study of yellow fever vaccine responses in identical twins.

The TCR comes from a woman aged 18 to 35 in good health. The chain carries TRBV4-1 and TRBJ2-7, with TRBD2 matching 15 bases. Sequencing was done on a sample of memory (CD45RO+) T cells sorted from blood. CDR3 in amino acids: CASSQDQGGTSGRPSSYEQYF. For the CDR3, the DNA is TGCGCCAGCAGCCAAGATCAGGGCGGGACTAGCGGGAGGCCAAGCTCCTACGAGCAGTACTTC.